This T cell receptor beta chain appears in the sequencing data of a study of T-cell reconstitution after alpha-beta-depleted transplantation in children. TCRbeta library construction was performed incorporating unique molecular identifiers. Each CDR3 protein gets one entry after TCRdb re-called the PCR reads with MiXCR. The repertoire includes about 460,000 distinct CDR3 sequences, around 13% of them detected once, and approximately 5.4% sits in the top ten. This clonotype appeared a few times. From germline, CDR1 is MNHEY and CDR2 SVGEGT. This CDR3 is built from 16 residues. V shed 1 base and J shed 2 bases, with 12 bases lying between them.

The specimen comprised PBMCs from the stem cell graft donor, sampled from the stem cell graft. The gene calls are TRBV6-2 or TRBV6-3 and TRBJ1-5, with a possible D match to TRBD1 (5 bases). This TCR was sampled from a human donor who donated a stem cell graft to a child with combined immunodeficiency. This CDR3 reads CASSYYLAGRNQPQHF. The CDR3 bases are TGTGCCAGCAGTTACTATCTTGCAGGGCGCAATCAGCCCCAGCATTTT.